This T cell receptor (beta chain) was profiled in a study of blood T cell repertoires in COVID-19. The assay was immunoSEQ multiplex PCR, and TCRdb's table has in-frame clones only and misses some. The sample shows 60,000 to 70,000 clones, 70% to 90% of them seen only once. With 3 bases removed from V and 1 base from J, the gap between germline ends came to 12 bases. This CDR3 region has 15 residues. CDR1 and CDR2 (germline): SGDLS, YYNGEE. The TCR sequence derives from a man aged 50 or older with acute or convalescent COVID-19. The rearrangement links TRBV9 to TRBJ2-3; D gene ambiguous. Sequencing was done on a sample of peripheral blood. In DNA form, the CDR3 reads TGTGCCAGCAGCGCGCGGATATCTGGCACAGATACGCAGTATTTT. This gives the protein CASSARISGTDTQYF.